This T cell receptor beta chain was sequenced for a study of regulatory T cells in long-lasting Graves disease. J gave up 4 bases and V 8 bases, and 3 bases lay outside the gene matches. In germline, CDR1 is ENHRY, CDR2 SYGVKD. The CDR3 sequence is 13 residues long. Researchers made TCR beta libraries by using iRepertoire HTBI primers and running Arm-PCR on CDR3 regions. Using its own MiXCR run on the multiplex PCR reads, TCRdb lists one record per CDR3 protein. Of about 470,000 distinct CDR3 sequences in the sample, just under 15% are singletons; the top ten hold approximately 15%. Noted time point: newly diagnosed GD, antithyroid drugs for less than 3 months. Isolated PBMC RNA provided the starting material for the TCR library. These data are also associated with another study on T cells in Graves' hyperthyroidism and ophthalmopathy.

Material: peripheral blood mononuclear cells (PBMCs), obtained at new diagnosis, from a patient treated with antithyroid drugs. The TCR comes from a woman in her twenties or thirties with Graves disease. This rearrangement joins TRBV10-3 to TRBJ1-5; 9 positions agree with TRBD1. Written as DNA, the CDR3 is TGTGCCATCCGGGACAGGGTAAATCAGCCCCAGCATTTT. It codes for CAIRDRVNQPQHF.